The 3 T cell receptor beta chains presented below share a single source sample, sequenced in a study of blood T cell repertoires in COVID-19. Sequencing used immunoSEQ multiplex PCR; TCRdb keeps in-frame clones, though not all of them. The table shows 150,000 to 200,000 clones, with about 85% occurring only once. Material: peripheral blood. These receptors all stem from a woman of 80 years or more with acute or convalescent COVID-19.

This clone was observed a handful of times. The chain couples TRBV7-9 to TRBJ2-7; 9 nucleotides align to TRBD1. Trimming cost V 4 bases and J 4 bases; bases outside gene matches: 5. The CDR3 extends over 14 amino acids. Germline assignment: CDR1 SEHNR and CDR2 FQNEAQ (reference sequence). The CDR3 sequence is CASSSGTGRYEQYF. In DNA form, the CDR3 reads TGTGCCAGCAGCTCCGGGACAGGGAGGTACGAGCAGTACTTC.

This chain uses TRBV5-1 with TRBJ2-7; possibly TRBD1 for D (6 bases). The germline V gene encodes CDR1 SGHRS and CDR2 YFSETQ. CDR3 size: 16 residues. The V gene lost 3 bases and the J gene lost 3 bases, with 19 bases spanning the gap. The CDR3 DNA follows: TGCGCCAGCAGCTCGACCCTAACAGGGAGCGGCTACGAGCAGTACTTC. It translates to CASSSTLTGSGYEQYF.

The chain combines TRBV7-2 with TRBJ1-1; D remains ambiguous. The CDR3 is 14 amino acids. Germline V gives CDR1 SGHTA, CDR2 FQGNSA. V dropped 3 bases and J dropped 0 bases, with 8 bases sitting between them. CDR3 region: CASSFLQLNTEAFF. The CDR3 nucleotides are TGTGCCAGCAGCTTTCTACAGTTGAACACTGAAGCTTTCTTT.